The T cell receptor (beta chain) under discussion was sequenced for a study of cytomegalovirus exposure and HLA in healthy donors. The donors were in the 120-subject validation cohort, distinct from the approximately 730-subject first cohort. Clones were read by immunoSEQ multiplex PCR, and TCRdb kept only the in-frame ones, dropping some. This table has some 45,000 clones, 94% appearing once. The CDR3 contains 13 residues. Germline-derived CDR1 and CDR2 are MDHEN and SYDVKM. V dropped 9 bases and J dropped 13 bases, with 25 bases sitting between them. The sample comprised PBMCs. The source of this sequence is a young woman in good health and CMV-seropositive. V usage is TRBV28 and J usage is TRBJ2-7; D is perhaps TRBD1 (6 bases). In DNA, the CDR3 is TGTGCCAGTAGTAGAGGGCTGCCGGCAGGGGCTTACTTC. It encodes CASSRGLPAGAYF.